This TCR beta chain comes out of a study of cytomegalovirus exposure and HLA in healthy donors. From germline, CDR1 is SQVTM and CDR2 ANQGSEA. V was shortened by 4 bases and J by 3 bases, with 12 bases between the two germline ends. This CDR3 spans 13 amino acids. Study-level findings and limits: Listed as cytomegalovirus-associated were roughly 180 TCR beta chains. In an earlier analysis, about 87% or about 30%: the productive usage of most TCR beta V segments.

This clone was recorded a few times. Antigen unknown. The PCR had 60 Vbeta and 13 Jbeta primers. Original processing notes: A follow-up analysis tallied 60 million to 85 million unique TCR beta chains, 9 million to 11 million shared. This table comes from immunoSEQ multiplex PCR, and its TCRdb copy is limited to in-frame clones, with some not included. V and J calls plus clone size are reproduced from that table; the DNA served to infer D and trimming. The data show about 240,000 clones, with around 81% seen just once and around 8.6% held by the top ten. The specimen was PBMCs. J is TRBJ1-2 and V is TRBV29-1; D is uncertain. The TCR sequence derives from a woman aged 60-75 years in good health and CMV-seropositive. The CDR3 region is CSVVPSSHYGYTF. The DNA of the CDR3 is TGCAGCGTTGTCCCCAGTTCGCACTATGGCTACACCTTC.